Listed below are T cell receptor beta chains from one sample, sequenced in a study of cytomegalovirus exposure and HLA in healthy donors. Some clones are missing from TCRdb's copy, which holds only in-frame ones; the method was immunoSEQ multiplex PCR. The table records approximately 200,000 clones, 60% to 85% of them present only once. The sequencing input was PBMCs. The origin of the receptors is a woman under 30 in good health and CMV-seronegative. Each CDR3 is given with its conserved first and last residue. The order of the fields is V gene, J gene, clone size, D gene, CDR3 protein, CDR3 DNA. The D gene is left open where the match is weak. Rows may omit the clone size; those that give it use once, few, many or a size class.

v_call: TRBV19; j_call: TRBJ1-1; clone_size: .; d_call: .; cdr3_aa: CASSLGLNEAFF; cdr3_nt: TGTGCCAGTAGTTTGGGCCTTAATGAAGCTTTCTTT
v_call: TRBV6-5; j_call: TRBJ2-5; clone_size: few; d_call: TRBD2; cdr3_aa: CASSASGGQETQYF; cdr3_nt: TGTGCCAGCAGCGCTAGCGGGGGCCAAGAGACCCAGTACTTC
v_call: TRBV28; j_call: TRBJ2-2; clone_size: .; d_call: .; cdr3_aa: CASTLRLGGELFF; cdr3_nt: TGTGCCAGCACTCTGAGGCTGGGCGGGGAGCTGTTTTTT
v_call: TRBV12-2; j_call: TRBJ1-6; clone_size: .; d_call: .; cdr3_aa: CASRLRADREDSPLHF; cdr3_nt: TGTGCAAGTCGCCTCCGGGCGGACAGGGAGGATTCACCCCTCCACTTT
v_call: TRBV10-3; j_call: TRBJ1-2; clone_size: .; d_call: .; cdr3_aa: CAISAPITGNYGYTF; cdr3_nt: TGTGCCATCAGTGCACCCATAACAGGGAACTATGGCTACACCTTC
v_call: TRBV27; j_call: TRBJ2-1; clone_size: once; d_call: .; cdr3_aa: CTSSQYSIYNEQFF; cdr3_nt: TGTACCAGCAGCCAGTACAGTATCTACAATGAGCAGTTCTTC
v_call: TRBV11-2; j_call: TRBJ1-4; clone_size: .; d_call: TRBD1; cdr3_aa: CASSPGQRNEKLFF; cdr3_nt: TGTGCCAGCAGCCCGGGACAGAGGAATGAAAAACTGTTTTTT
v_call: TRBV7-3; j_call: TRBJ1-1; clone_size: few; d_call: TRBD1; cdr3_aa: CASSLDRVNTEAFF; cdr3_nt: TGTGCCAGCAGCTTGGACAGGGTAAACACTGAAGCTTTCTTT
v_call: TRBV30; j_call: TRBJ2-7; clone_size: .; d_call: TRBD1; cdr3_aa: CAWMPGQGNEQYF; cdr3_nt: TGTGCCTGGATGCCGGGACAGGGCAACGAGCAGTACTTC
v_call: TRBV6-5; j_call: TRBJ2-5; clone_size: few; d_call: .; cdr3_aa: CASRRAGWETQYF; cdr3_nt: TGTGCCAGCAGACGAGCGGGTTGGGAGACCCAGTACTTC
v_call: TRBV11-2; j_call: TRBJ2-5; clone_size: .; d_call: TRBD2; cdr3_aa: CASSDSWTSGGTFGETQYF; cdr3_nt: TGTGCCAGCAGCGACTCCTGGACTAGCGGGGGTACCTTTGGGGAGACCCAGTACTTC
v_call: TRBV5-1; j_call: TRBJ2-1; clone_size: .; d_call: .; cdr3_aa: CASSSDPSDSEQFF; cdr3_nt: TGCGCCAGCAGCTCCGACCCGAGCGATAGTGAGCAGTTCTTC
v_call: TRBV18; j_call: TRBJ1-1; clone_size: .; d_call: TRBD1; cdr3_aa: CASSPGTGDAFF; cdr3_nt: TGTGCCAGCTCACCAGGGACAGGGGACGCTTTCTTT
v_call: TRBV4-1; j_call: TRBJ1-1; clone_size: .; d_call: .; cdr3_aa: CASSQHPGQMNTEAFF; cdr3_nt: TGCGCCAGCAGCCAACACCCTGGACAGATGAACACTGAAGCTTTCTTT
v_call: TRBV28; j_call: TRBJ1-6; clone_size: .; d_call: .; cdr3_aa: CASTERAINIYSYNSPLHF; cdr3_nt: TGTGCCAGCACCGAGAGGGCCATAAATATATACTCCTATAATTCACCCCTCCACTTT
v_call: TRBV5-4; j_call: TRBJ1-6; clone_size: .; d_call: .; cdr3_aa: CASSYLEPYRITNSPLHF; cdr3_nt: TGTGCCAGCAGCTATCTAGAACCCTACAGGATAACTAATTCACCCCTCCACTTT
v_call: TRBV30; j_call: TRBJ1-2; clone_size: .; d_call: TRBD1; cdr3_aa: CAWSVGTAYGYTF; cdr3_nt: TGTGCCTGGAGTGTCGGGACAGCTTATGGCTACACCTTC
v_call: TRBV6-6; j_call: TRBJ1-1; clone_size: .; d_call: TRBD1; cdr3_aa: CASRDSTGGGTEAFF; cdr3_nt: TGTGCCAGCAGGGACTCGACAGGGGGAGGGACTGAAGCTTTCTTT
v_call: TRBV19; j_call: TRBJ2-7; clone_size: .; d_call: TRBD1; cdr3_aa: CASSIEDRAYEQYF; cdr3_nt: TGTGCCAGTAGTATTGAGGACAGGGCCTACGAGCAGTACTTC
v_call: TRBV6-1; j_call: TRBJ2-7; clone_size: .; d_call: .; cdr3_aa: CASSESLAAGYEQYF; cdr3_nt: TGTGCCAGCAGTGAAAGTCTGGCAGCAGGCTACGAGCAGTACTTC
v_call: TRBV21-1; j_call: TRBJ2-1; clone_size: .; d_call: .; cdr3_aa: CASITGQGPYNEQFF; cdr3_nt: TGTGCCAGCATCACCGGACAGGGGCCATACAATGAGCAGTTCTTC
v_call: TRBV13; j_call: TRBJ2-3; clone_size: .; d_call: .; cdr3_aa: CASSLVSAPSEDTQYF; cdr3_nt: TGTGCCAGCAGCTTAGTTTCCGCCCCGAGTGAAGATACGCAGTATTTT
v_call: TRBV2; j_call: TRBJ2-7; clone_size: once; d_call: TRBD1; cdr3_aa: CASRLDRYTYEQYF; cdr3_nt: TGTGCCAGCAGGTTGGACAGGTACACCTACGAGCAGTACTTC
v_call: TRBV6-6; j_call: TRBJ2-7; clone_size: .; d_call: TRBD2; cdr3_aa: CASRLASGEQYF; cdr3_nt: TGTGCCAGCAGACTCGCTAGCGGCGAGCAGTACTTC
v_call: TRBV5-8; j_call: TRBJ1-5; clone_size: .; d_call: .; cdr3_aa: CASSPKGRGNSNQPQHF; cdr3_nt: TGTGCCAGCAGCCCGAAGGGCAGGGGCAATAGCAATCAGCCCCAACATTTT
v_call: TRBV28; j_call: TRBJ1-5; clone_size: .; d_call: .; cdr3_aa: CASRFRGGGQPQHF; cdr3_nt: TGTGCCAGCAGATTTCGGGGAGGCGGTCAGCCCCAGCATTTT
v_call: TRBV4-1; j_call: TRBJ1-1; clone_size: .; d_call: .; cdr3_aa: CASSQVGLSNTEAFF; cdr3_nt: TGCGCCAGCAGCCAAGTTGGTCTATCGAACACTGAAGCTTTCTTT
v_call: TRBV28; j_call: TRBJ2-7; clone_size: .; d_call: .; cdr3_aa: CASSLQSSITYEQYF; cdr3_nt: TGTGCCAGCAGTTTACAATCGTCTATAACCTACGAGCAGTACTTC
v_call: TRBV28; j_call: TRBJ1-3; clone_size: once; d_call: TRBD1; cdr3_aa: CASSSGTAGNTIYF; cdr3_nt: TGTGCCAGCAGCTCGGGGACAGCTGGAAACACCATATATTTT
v_call: TRBV7-9; j_call: TRBJ1-1; clone_size: few; d_call: TRBD1; cdr3_aa: CASSWTGLTEAFF; cdr3_nt: TGTGCCAGCAGCTGGACAGGGTTAACTGAAGCTTTCTTT
v_call: TRBV4-1; j_call: TRBJ2-3; clone_size: .; d_call: TRBD2; cdr3_aa: CASSQLWTSTSTDTQYF; cdr3_nt: TGCGCCAGCAGCCAGCTTTGGACTAGCACTAGCACAGATACGCAGTATTTT
v_call: TRBV29-1; j_call: TRBJ2-3; clone_size: .; d_call: TRBD2; cdr3_aa: CSVSGGGTDTQYF; cdr3_nt: TGCAGCGTTAGCGGGGGGGGTACAGATACGCAGTATTTT
v_call: TRBV27; j_call: TRBJ2-1; clone_size: .; d_call: .; cdr3_aa: CASSFSNEQFF; cdr3_nt: TGTGCCAGCAGTTTCTCCAATGAGCAGTTCTTC
v_call: TRBV30; j_call: TRBJ1-5; clone_size: .; d_call: .; cdr3_aa: CAWSELYNQPQHF; cdr3_nt: TGTGCCTGGAGTGAGCTTTACAATCAGCCCCAGCATTTT
v_call: TRBV7-9; j_call: TRBJ2-1; clone_size: .; d_call: .; cdr3_aa: CASSFPSTVLRNEQFF; cdr3_nt: TGTGCCAGCAGCTTCCCGTCGACAGTTCTAAGGAATGAGCAGTTCTTC
v_call: TRBV4-2; j_call: TRBJ2-2; clone_size: .; d_call: TRBD2; cdr3_aa: CASSPTGLAITGELFF; cdr3_nt: TGTGCCAGCAGCCCGACGGGACTAGCTATCACCGGGGAGCTGTTTTTT
v_call: TRBV5-4; j_call: TRBJ2-7; clone_size: few; d_call: TRBD1; cdr3_aa: CASSLRQGAVYEQYF; cdr3_nt: TGTGCCAGCAGCTTGAGACAGGGGGCAGTCTACGAGCAGTACTTC
v_call: TRBV7-9; j_call: TRBJ2-7; clone_size: .; d_call: TRBD2; cdr3_aa: CASSPQLAGVHEQYF; cdr3_nt: TGTGCCAGCAGCCCACAACTAGCGGGGGTCCACGAGCAGTACTTC
v_call: TRBV18; j_call: TRBJ1-1; clone_size: .; d_call: .; cdr3_aa: CASSPPVESEAFF; cdr3_nt: TGTGCCAGCTCACCACCGGTGGAGAGCGAAGCTTTCTTT
v_call: TRBV19; j_call: TRBJ1-3; clone_size: .; d_call: .; cdr3_aa: CASSIAGFSGNTIYF; cdr3_nt: TGTGCCAGTAGTATTGCGGGTTTCTCTGGAAACACCATATATTTT
v_call: TRBV7-2; j_call: TRBJ1-1; clone_size: .; d_call: TRBD1; cdr3_aa: CASSPTGLLSEAFF; cdr3_nt: TGTGCCAGCAGCCCGACAGGGTTGTTGTCTGAAGCTTTCTTT
v_call: TRBV29-1; j_call: TRBJ2-7; clone_size: .; d_call: .; cdr3_aa: CVGAGPSYEQYF; cdr3_nt: TGCGTTGGTGCGGGCCCCTCCTACGAGCAGTACTTC
v_call: TRBV30; j_call: TRBJ2-3; clone_size: once; d_call: .; cdr3_aa: CAWNRATGADTQYF; cdr3_nt: TGTGCCTGGAACCGGGCGACAGGTGCGGATACGCAGTATTTT
v_call: TRBV28; j_call: TRBJ2-3; clone_size: .; d_call: TRBD2; cdr3_aa: CASSFQQRETDTQYF; cdr3_nt: TGTGCCAGCAGTTTCCAACAGCGGGAGACAGATACGCAGTATTTT
v_call: TRBV7-3; j_call: TRBJ2-1; clone_size: .; d_call: .; cdr3_aa: CASSSQSGYYNEQFF; cdr3_nt: TGTGCCAGCAGCTCTCAGTCGGGATACTACAATGAGCAGTTCTTC
v_call: TRBV5-8; j_call: TRBJ2-1; clone_size: .; d_call: TRBD2; cdr3_aa: CASSKQRTSGGNEQFF; cdr3_nt: TGTGCCAGCAGCAAACAACGGACTAGCGGGGGCAATGAGCAGTTCTTC
v_call: TRBV19; j_call: TRBJ1-2; clone_size: .; d_call: TRBD1; cdr3_aa: CASSMLEGADYGYTF; cdr3_nt: TGTGCCAGTAGTATGTTGGAGGGGGCGGACTATGGCTACACCTTC